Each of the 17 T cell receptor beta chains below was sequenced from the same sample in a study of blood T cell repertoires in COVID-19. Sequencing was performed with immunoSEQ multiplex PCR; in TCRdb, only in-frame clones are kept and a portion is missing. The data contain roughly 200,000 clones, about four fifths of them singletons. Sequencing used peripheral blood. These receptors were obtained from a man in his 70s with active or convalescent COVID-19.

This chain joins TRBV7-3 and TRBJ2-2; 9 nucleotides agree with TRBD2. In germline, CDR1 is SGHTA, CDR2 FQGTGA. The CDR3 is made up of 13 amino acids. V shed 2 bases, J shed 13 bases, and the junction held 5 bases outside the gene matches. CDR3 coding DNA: TGTGCCAGCAGCTTAGCAGGCGGGAGGGCGCTGTTTTTT. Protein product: CASSLAGGRALFF.

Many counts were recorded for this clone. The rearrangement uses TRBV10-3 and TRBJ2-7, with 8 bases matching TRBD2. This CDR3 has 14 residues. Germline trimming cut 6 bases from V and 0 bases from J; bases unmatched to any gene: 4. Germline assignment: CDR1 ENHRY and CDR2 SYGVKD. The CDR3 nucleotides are TGTGCCATCAGGGCCGGGACTAGCTCCTACGAGCAGTACTTC. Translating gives CAIRAGTSSYEQYF.

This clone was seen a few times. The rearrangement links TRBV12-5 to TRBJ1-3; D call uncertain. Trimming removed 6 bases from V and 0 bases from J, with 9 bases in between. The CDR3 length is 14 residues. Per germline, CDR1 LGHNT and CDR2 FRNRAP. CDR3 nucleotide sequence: TGTGCTAGTGGCGGAACGGGCTCTGGAAACACCATATATTTT. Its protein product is CASGGTGSGNTIYF.

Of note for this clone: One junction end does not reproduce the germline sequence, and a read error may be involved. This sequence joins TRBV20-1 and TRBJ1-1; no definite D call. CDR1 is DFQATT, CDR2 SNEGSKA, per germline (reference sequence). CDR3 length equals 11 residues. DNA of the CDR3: TGCAGTGCTAGTACAGATTCCTCGGTTCCGTTT. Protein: CSASTDSSVPF.

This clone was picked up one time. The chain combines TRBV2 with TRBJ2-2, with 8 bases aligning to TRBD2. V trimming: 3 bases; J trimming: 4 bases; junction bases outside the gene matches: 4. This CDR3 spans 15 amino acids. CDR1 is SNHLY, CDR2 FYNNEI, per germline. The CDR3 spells CASSEGLDGTGELFF. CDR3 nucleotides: TGTGCCAGCAGTGAGGGACTAGATGGCACCGGGGAGCTGTTTTTT.

In DNA form, the CDR3 reads TGTGCCAGCAGCTCCGCCTCTGCCAGCTACGAGCAGTACTTC. Amino acids: CASSSASASYEQYF. The chain combines TRBV5-4 with TRBJ2-7; unclear D gene. CDR3 length: 14 amino acids. The ends were cut back, 3 bases at V and 3 bases at J, with 13 bases in the middle. The V gene's germline CDR1 is SGHNT and CDR2 YYREEE (reference sequence). The variable domain in full, with the rest retrieved from reference TRBV5-4 and TRBJ2-7, is ETGVTQSPTHLIKTRGQQVTLRCSSQSGHNTVSWYQQALGQGPQFIFQYYREEENGRGNFPPRFSGLQFPNYSSELNVNALELDDSALYLCASSSASASYEQYFGPGTRLTVT.

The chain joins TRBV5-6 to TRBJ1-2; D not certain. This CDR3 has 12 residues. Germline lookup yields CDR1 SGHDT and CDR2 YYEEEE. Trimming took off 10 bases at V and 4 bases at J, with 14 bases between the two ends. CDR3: CASAANLYGYTF. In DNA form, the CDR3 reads TGTGCCTCCGCCGCGAACCTCTATGGCTACACCTTC.

The CDR3 is CASKDTAKNIQYF. In nucleotides, the CDR3 is TGTGCCAGTAAAGACACAGCCAAAAACATTCAGTACTTC. The V gene is TRBV19, the J gene TRBJ2-4; D unclear. CDR1 is LNHDA and CDR2 is SQIVND in the germline V gene (reference sequence). The CDR3 runs 13 residues. V dropped 7 bases and J dropped 0 bases, with 7 bases sitting between them.

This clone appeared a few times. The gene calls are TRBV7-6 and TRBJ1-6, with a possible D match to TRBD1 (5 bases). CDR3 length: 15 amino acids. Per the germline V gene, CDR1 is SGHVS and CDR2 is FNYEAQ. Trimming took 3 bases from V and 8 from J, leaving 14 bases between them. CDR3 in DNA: TGTGCCAGCAGCTTGGTGGGGGGATCCGATTCACCCCTCCACTTT. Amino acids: CASSLVGGSDSPLHF.

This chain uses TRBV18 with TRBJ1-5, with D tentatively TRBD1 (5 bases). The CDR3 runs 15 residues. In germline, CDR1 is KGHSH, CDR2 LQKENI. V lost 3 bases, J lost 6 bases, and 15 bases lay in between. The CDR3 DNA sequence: TGTGCCAGCTCACCGAATCAGGGTAGGGGTCAGCCCCAGCATTTT. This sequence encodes CASSPNQGRGQPQHF.

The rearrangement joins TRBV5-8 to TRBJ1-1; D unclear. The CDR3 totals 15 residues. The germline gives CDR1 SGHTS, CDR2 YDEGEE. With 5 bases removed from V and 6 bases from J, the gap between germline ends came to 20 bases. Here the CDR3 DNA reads TGTGCCAGCAGTCCCCCTCAGGCGGGGTACGCTGAAGCTTTCTTT. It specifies CASSPPQAGYAEAFF.

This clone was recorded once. The CDR3 loop is CASSSTLEGETQYF. The CDR3 region has the DNA TGTGCCAGCAGCTCGACTCTTGAGGGAGAGACCCAGTACTTC. The V and J genes are TRBV11-2 and TRBJ2-5; D might be TRBD2 (5 bases). The CDR3 covers 14 residues. Germline V CDR1 and CDR2: SGHAT, FQNNGV. Between the trimmed V and J ends, which lost 4 bases and 4 bases, there was a span of 13 bases.

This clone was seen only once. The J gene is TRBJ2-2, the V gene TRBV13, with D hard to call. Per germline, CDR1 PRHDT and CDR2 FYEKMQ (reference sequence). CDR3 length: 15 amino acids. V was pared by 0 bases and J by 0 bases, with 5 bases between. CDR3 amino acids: CASSLGLPNTGELFF. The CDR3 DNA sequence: TGTGCCAGCAGCTTAGGCCTTCCGAACACCGGGGAGCTGTTTTTT.

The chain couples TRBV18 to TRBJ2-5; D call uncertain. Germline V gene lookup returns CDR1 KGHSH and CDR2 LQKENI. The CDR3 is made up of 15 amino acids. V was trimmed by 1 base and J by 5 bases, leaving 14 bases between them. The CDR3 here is CASSPRALDGETQYF. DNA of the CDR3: TGTGCCAGCTCACCACGTGCTCTAGATGGGGAGACCCAGTACTTC.

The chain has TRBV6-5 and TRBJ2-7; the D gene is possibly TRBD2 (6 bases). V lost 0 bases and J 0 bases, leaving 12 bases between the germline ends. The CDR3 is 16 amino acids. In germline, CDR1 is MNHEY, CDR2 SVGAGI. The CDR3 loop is CASSYSGRGLSYEQYF. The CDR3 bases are TGTGCCAGCAGTTACTCGGGGCGGGGACTCTCCTACGAGCAGTACTTC.

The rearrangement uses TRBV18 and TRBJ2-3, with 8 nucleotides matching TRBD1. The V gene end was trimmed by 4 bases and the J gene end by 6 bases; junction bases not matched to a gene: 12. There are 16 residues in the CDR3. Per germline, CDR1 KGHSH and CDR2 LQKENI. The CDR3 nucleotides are TGTGCCAGCTCACTCAGACAGGGGAGGCTGATGGATACGCAGTATTTT. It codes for CASSLRQGRLMDTQYF.

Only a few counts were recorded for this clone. The CDR3 sequence: CASSLASGGLNNEQFF. The CDR3 region has the DNA TGCGCCAGCAGCTTGGCGAGCGGGGGCCTTAACAATGAGCAGTTCTTC. This rearrangement joins TRBV5-1 to TRBJ2-1; TRBD2 aligns across 8 bases. The CDR3 loop spans 16 amino acids. The trim removed 0 bases at V and 5 bases at J, leaving 7 bases unmatched. Germline lookup yields CDR1 SGHRS and CDR2 YFSETQ.